The T cell receptor (beta chain) under discussion was sequenced for a study of beta chain features in type 1 diabetes. Notes on this clone: Its antigen remains unidentified.

The authors reverse transcribed all of the isolated RNA, so sequencing captured expressed TCRB transcripts. The assay was immunoSEQ multiplex PCR, and TCRdb's table has in-frame clones only and misses some. This sample has hundreds of thousands of clones, with more than 65% found just once. Study-level results: The similarity of naive, central memory and Treg TCRB repertoires appeared greater among patients than among healthy donors.

Sequencing used naive CD4+ T cells from blood. The TCR sequence derives from a young man in good health.

The CDR3 DNA reads as TGTGCCAGCAGCTCACAGACAGGGCGCTATGGCTACACCTTC. This codes for CASSSQTGRYGYTF. This chain joins TRBV9 and TRBJ1-2; TRBD1 matches 7 bases. With V trimmed by 4 bases and J by 4 bases, 7 bases remained unmatched. There are 14 residues in the CDR3. Germline values: CDR1 SGDLS, CDR2 YYNGEE.